The source of this T cell receptor (beta chain) is a study of T cell repertoires in cytomegalovirus infection. Study summary: CMV infection and matching HLA type were both indicated by public TCR beta signatures.

Of note for this clonotype: Its antigen remains unknown.

Study-level findings and limits: HLA-C-restricted, CMV-specific TCR beta clonotypes were dominant ex vivo. The study identified carriers of CMV plus the relevant HLA from cumulative public TCR beta family frequency.

TCRdb recomputed calls from the reads with MiXCR, one row per CDR3 protein. The table lists 500,000 to 600,000 distinct CDR3 sequences, 15% to 20% of them singletons. The specimen sequenced was CD8+ T cells from PBMCs. The sequence was obtained from a human donor in good health (CMV status not recorded). Some clones in this sample may be carry-over from other donors' samples.

CDR3 region: CASSTDRGRLEKLFF. In nucleotides, the CDR3 is TGTGCCAGCAGCACGGACAGGGGGCGATTAGAAAAACTGTTTTTT. The chain is built from TRBV5-5 and TRBJ1-4; 11 nucleotides match TRBD1. Germline trimming cut 4 bases from V and 8 bases from J; bases unmatched to any gene: 7. This CDR3 has 15 residues. In germline, CDR1 is SGHKS, CDR2 YYEKEE (reference sequence).